This T cell receptor beta chain derives from a study of response to subunit inactivated influenza vaccine. Study results and caveats: After each seasonal influenza vaccination, few new T cells are recruited, the authors suggested.

MiXCR, applied by TCRdb to the RT-PCR reads, yields one record per CDR3 protein. Found here are about 780,000 distinct CDR3 sequences, about 18% of them singletons; the top ten hold roughly 11%. V was shortened by 2 bases and J by 5 bases, with 9 bases between the two germline ends. Per the germline V gene, CDR1 is KGHDR and CDR2 is SFDVKD. The CDR3 length is 13 residues. This clonotype has ten or more counts. The antigen remains undetermined. The clonotype originates from a man aged 45-65 years who received an inactivated influenza vaccine. The specimen comprised PBMCs from blood, sampled more than 4 days after vaccination. V is TRBV24-1 and J is TRBJ2-7; a possible D gene is TRBD2 (5 bases). This chain's CDR3 is CATSDWAGDEQYF. The CDR3 DNA sequence: TGTGCCACCAGTGATTGGGCGGGCGACGAGCAGTACTTC.